A single sample is the source of the 10 T cell receptor beta chains below, sequenced in a study of T cells after yellow fever vaccination. Using its own MiXCR run on the 5' RACE reads, TCRdb lists one record per CDR3 protein. The repertoire has around 260,000 distinct CDR3 sequences, roughly 5.2% of them found once; the top ten carry less than 3.5%. This specimen consisted of CD4+ T cells sorted from PBMCs, obtained on the day of the yellow fever booster vaccination. The receptor source for this set is a man between 18 and 29 years old who received the YFV17D yellow fever vaccine.

This clonotype showed up just a few times. V usage is TRBV20-1 and J usage is TRBJ2-7; 11 bases fit TRBD1. Trimming at V came to 1 base and at J to 3 bases, leaving 5 bases not matched to a gene. CDR3 length equals 15 residues. Germline lookup yields CDR1 DFQATT and CDR2 SNEGSKA (reference sequence). This CDR3 reads CSARGSGTGGYEQYF. CDR3 coding DNA: TGCAGTGCTAGAGGGTCCGGGACAGGGGGCTACGAGCAGTACTTC.

This rearrangement joins TRBV5-6 to TRBJ2-2, with 10 positions matching TRBD1. Germline CDR1 is SGHDT and CDR2 is YYEEEE. With V trimmed by 5 bases and J by 3 bases, 4 bases remained unmatched. The CDR3 runs 15 residues. CDR3 in amino acids: CASRPGTGDTGELFF. CDR3 nucleotide sequence: TGTGCCAGCAGGCCCGGGACAGGGGACACCGGGGAGCTGTTTTTT.

This clonotype came up a few times. V usage is TRBV5-1 and J usage is TRBJ2-5, with 8 bases that match TRBD2. Unmatched junction bases numbered 9, after V lost 5 bases and J lost 3 bases. In germline, CDR1 is SGHRS, CDR2 YFSETQ. This CDR3 is built from 15 residues. This chain's CDR3 is CASRSGGLVKETQYF. The CDR3 DNA is TGCGCCAGCAGGAGTGGGGGACTAGTGAAAGAGACCCAGTACTTC.

This clonotype was seen a handful of times. This chain joins TRBV7-9 and TRBJ2-7, with 8 positions matching TRBD1. CDR3 length: 12 residues. The ends lost 3 bases at V and 9 bases at J; junction bases unmatched: 4. Germline assignment: CDR1 SEHNR and CDR2 FQNEAQ (reference sequence). This CDR3 reads CASSLPGGVQYV. In DNA form, the CDR3 reads TGTGCCAGCAGCTTGCCAGGGGGCGTGCAGTACGTC.

This chain joins TRBV12-3 or TRBV12-4 and TRBJ1-2; D is uncertain. CDR3 length: 12 amino acids. V was shortened by 7 bases and J by 3 bases, with 9 bases between the two germline ends. In DNA form, the CDR3 reads TGTGCCAGCATCGAGCCGGACTATGGCTACACCTTC. The encoded protein is CASIEPDYGYTF.

In its sample, this clonotype was seen a few times. The V call is TRBV20-1, the J call TRBJ2-4, with 9 bases fitting TRBD2. Germline V CDR1 and CDR2: DFQATT, SNEGSKA (reference sequence). V lost 3 bases, J lost 0 bases, and 24 bases stayed unmatched. This CDR3 is 22 amino acids long. The CDR3 here is CSASFKRIGRGGRILAKNIQYF. The CDR3 DNA follows: TGCAGTGCTAGTTTTAAAAGAATTGGGCGGGGGGGACGGATTCTAGCCAAAAACATTCAGTACTTC.

The V call is TRBV28, the J call TRBJ2-7; 7 bases align to TRBD1. The J segment lost 2 bases and the V segment lost 6 bases, leaving 4 bases of the junction unmatched. The CDR3 sequence is 13 residues long. The germline gives CDR1 MDHEN, CDR2 SYDVKM. The DNA for the CDR3 is TGTGCCAGCAGACGACAGGGAGCCTACGAGCAGTACGTC. Translated, it gives CASRRQGAYEQYV.

This clonotype was picked up a small number of times. The gene calls are TRBV28 and TRBJ2-2; TRBD2 matches 8 bases. The length of the CDR3 is 16 residues. Germline CDR1 MDHEN, CDR2 SYDVKM. With 4 bases clipped from V and 0 bases from J, the junction kept 4 bases outside the gene matches. The CDR3 region has the DNA TGTGCCAGCAGTTCCTTCGGGGGGGCGAACACCGGGGAGCTGTTTTTT. The encoded protein is CASSSFGGANTGELFF.

J is TRBJ2-1 and V is TRBV5-1, with 10 bases identical to TRBD2. Trimming took 4 bases from V and 7 from J; bases not matched to a gene: 5. The germline V gene encodes CDR1 SGHRS and CDR2 YFSETQ. The CDR3 length is 14 residues. The CDR3 DNA sequence: TGCGCCAGCAGCGTTGGACTAGCGGCGAATGAGCAGTTCTTC. This encodes CASSVGLAANEQFF.

Many counts were recorded for this clonotype. V and J are TRBV7-2 and TRBJ2-7; D call uncertain. Germline V CDR1 and CDR2: SGHTA, FQGNSA. The CDR3 consists of 12 residues. Between the trimmed V and J ends, which lost 1 base and 0 bases, there was a span of 1 base. CDR3 nucleotides: TGTGCCAGCAGCTTAGTCTCCTACGAGCAGTACTTC. It specifies CASSLVSYEQYF.